This TCR beta chain was recorded in a study of type 1 and type 2 diabetes patients. The CDR3 runs 16 residues. CDR1 is MGHDK, CDR2 SYGVNS, per germline. With respect to this clonotype: The junction departs from the called germline gene at one end, perhaps through a read error.

PCR was run on genomic DNA. A primer set of 30 forward and 13 reverse primers amplified the CDR3. A single record per CDR3 protein comes from TCRdb applying MiXCR to the multiplex PCR reads. The data show under 300,000 distinct CDR3 sequences, with roughly 50% seen just once and roughly 15% held by the top ten. Material for sequencing was peripheral blood mononuclear cells (PBMCs). The TCR originated in a man in his late teens or twenties with type 2 diabetes. The rearrangement uses TRBV25-1 and TRBJ2-5; 11 nucleotides agree with TRBD1. The CDR3 reads CTSSLRDRGGQETQYF. The DNA of the CDR3 is TGTACCAGCAGTCTCCGGGACAGGGGGGGACAAGAGACCCAGTACTTC.